This passage covers 31 T cell receptor beta chains from one sample sequenced in a study of CD8 T cells in Susac syndrome. cDNA came from about 0.51 to 1 ug RNA primed by random hexamers. TCRdb itself ran the immunoSEQ multiplex PCR reads through MiXCR, one entry per CDR3 protein. The table lists 190,000 or so distinct CDR3 sequences, nearly 95% of them singletons. Sequencing used CD4+ T cells from PBMCs. The receptors shown here come from a human donor with multiple sclerosis.

The V call is TRBV29-1, the J call TRBJ1-2; the D is unclear. Germline V CDR1 and CDR2: SQVTM, ANQGSEA. The V end lost 7 bases, the J end lost 8 bases, and 17 bases lay between the germline ends. The CDR3 totals 12 residues. CDR3 in amino acids: CSAYTRPGGYTF. The CDR3 DNA sequence: TGCAGCGCCTATACCCGGCCAGGAGGCTACACCTTC.

DNA for the CDR3: TGTGCCTGGAGTAATCGGCAGGGAGATCAGCCCCAGCATTTT. Encoded protein: CAWSNRQGDQPQHF. The V gene is TRBV30, the J gene TRBJ1-5; TRBD1 is a possible D gene (5 bases). The germline V gene encodes CDR1 GTSNPN and CDR2 SVGIG (reference sequence). The CDR3 has 14 amino acids. V lost 2 bases and J lost 5, with 13 bases in between.

J is TRBJ1-2 and V is TRBV12-3 or TRBV12-4; TRBD1 matches 7 bases. CDR3 length equals 13 residues. V lost 5 bases and J lost 4; bases outside the gene matches: 4. The CDR3, as DNA: TGTGCCAGCAGTCTCAGGGGGACCTATGGCTACACCTTC. Residues: CASSLRGTYGYTF.

The rearrangement links TRBV28 to TRBJ1-2; D unclear. In germline, CDR1 is MDHEN, CDR2 SYDVKM. This CDR3 contains 14 residues. V gave up 6 bases and J gave up 5 bases, with 16 bases separating them. CDR3 in amino acids: CASSQETRPYGYTF. The DNA of the CDR3 is TGTGCCAGCAGCCAAGAGACGCGGCCTTATGGCTACACCTTC.

The chain employs TRBV5-4 and TRBJ2-7; D is ambiguous. This CDR3 is built from 13 residues. Trimming removed 7 bases at V and 2 bases at J, with 13 bases between. Germline CDR1 is SGHNT and CDR2 is YYREEE (reference sequence). CDR3: CASGETITYEQYF. CDR3 in DNA: TGTGCCAGCGGAGAGACCATCACCTACGAGCAGTACTTC.

The V and J genes are TRBV29-1 and TRBJ2-3, with 7 positions matching TRBD1. The germline V gene encodes CDR1 SQVTM and CDR2 ANQGSEA. V shed 6 bases and J 0 bases; nucleotides not matched to a gene: 9. CDR3 length: 15 residues. DNA for the CDR3: TGCAGCGTCCTGCTCGCGACAGGGAGCACAGATACGCAGTATTTT. Its translation is CSVLLATGSTDTQYF.

The chain links TRBV5-1 to TRBJ2-5; D is unclear. This CDR3 region has 12 residues. CDR1 is SGHRS, CDR2 YFSETQ, per germline. V lost 5 bases and J 2 bases, leaving 7 bases between the germline ends. The CDR3 DNA follows: TGCGCCAGCAGTCAGCAACAAGAGACCCAGTACTTC. Its protein product is CASSQQQETQYF.

V and J are TRBV2 and TRBJ2-1; no clear D. Between the trimmed V and J ends, which lost 3 bases and 8 bases, there was a span of 5 bases. The germline gives CDR1 SNHLY, CDR2 FYNNEI. This CDR3 is 11 amino acids long. CDR3 loop: CASSEYYEQFF. The CDR3 DNA reads as TGTGCCAGCAGTGAGTACTATGAGCAGTTCTTC. Combining the CDR3 with reference TRBV2 and TRBJ2-1 gives the whole variable domain EPEVTQTPSHQVTQMGQEVILRCVPISNHLYFYWYRQILGQKVEFLVSFYNNEISEKSEIFDDQFSVERPDGSNFTLKIRSTKLEDSAMYFCASSEYYEQFFGPGTRLTVL.

This clonotype was detected once. The chain recombines TRBV30 with TRBJ1-5; the D gene is possibly TRBD1 (6 bases). The V gene lost 0 bases and the J gene lost 7 bases, with 16 bases spanning the gap. Germline V lookup: CDR1 GTSNPN, CDR2 SVGIG (reference sequence). CDR3 size: 15 residues. CDR3 in amino acids: CAWSVGSGVGQPQHF. In DNA, the CDR3 is TGTGCCTGGAGTGTAGGGTCAGGGGTCGGGCAGCCCCAGCATTTT.

V is TRBV5-1 and J is TRBJ1-4; 9 bases are shared with TRBD1. This CDR3 is built from 13 residues. Per germline, CDR1 SGHRS and CDR2 YFSETQ. V shed 3 bases, J shed 8 bases, and the junction held 2 bases outside the gene matches. Here the CDR3 DNA reads TGCGCCAGCAGCTGGGACAGGGCGGAAAAACTGTTTTTT. It yields the protein CASSWDRAEKLFF.

The chain links TRBV27 to TRBJ2-5; tentatively, D is TRBD1 (6 bases). The germline V and J ends were trimmed by 0 bases and 5 bases, with 13 bases remaining between them. The CDR3 runs to 15 residues. Looked up from germline, CDR1 is MNHEY and CDR2 is SMNVEV (reference sequence). The CDR3 sequence is CASSLSRGDMETQYF. Here the CDR3 DNA reads TGTGCCAGCAGTTTATCCAGGGGAGATATGGAGACCCAGTACTTC.

Only a few counts were recorded for this clonotype. The rearrangement uses TRBV6-2 or TRBV6-3 and TRBJ2-1; 14 bases are shared with TRBD2. The V gene's germline CDR1 is MNHEY and CDR2 SVGEGT. Germline trimming cut 5 bases from V and 5 bases from J; bases unmatched to any gene: 2. CDR3 length: 15 amino acids. CDR3 amino acids: CASSPGLAGDNEQFF. CDR3 nucleotide sequence: TGTGCCAGCAGTCCGGGACTAGCGGGAGACAATGAGCAGTTCTTC.

The chain links TRBV5-4 to TRBJ2-1; 9 bases are a match to TRBD1. Germline V CDR1 and CDR2: SGHNT, YYREEE (reference sequence). The trim removed 4 bases at V and 2 bases at J, leaving 4 bases unmatched. CDR3 length: 15 residues. DNA of the CDR3: TGTGCCAGCAGCGGCCGGGACAGGGCCTACAATGAGCAGTTCTTC. This encodes CASSGRDRAYNEQFF.

This sequence joins TRBV7-2 and TRBJ1-1, with D perhaps matching TRBD1 (6 bases). V lost 5 bases and J lost 5, with 12 bases in between. The CDR3 sequence is 13 residues long. Germline CDR1 reads SGHTA; CDR2 reads FQGNSA. This CDR3 is CASSPRGRTEAFF. CDR3 DNA sequence: TGTGCCAGCAGCCCGAGGGGGAGGACTGAAGCTTTCTTT.

The V call is TRBV2, the J call TRBJ1-1, with 11 bases identical to TRBD1. The CDR3 spans 17 residues. V gave up 6 bases and J gave up 7 bases; unmatched junction bases: 16. Germline V gene data show CDR1 as SNHLY and CDR2 as FYNNEI. CDR3: CASRYFRDRGRRNEAFF. CDR3 bases: TGTGCCAGCAGATATTTCCGGGACAGGGGGAGGAGGAATGAAGCTTTCTTT.

The rearrangement links TRBV20-1 to TRBJ2-1; no firm D call. CDR1 and CDR2 (germline): DFQATT, SNEGSKA (reference sequence). Trimming removed 3 bases at V and 10 bases at J, with 7 bases between. The CDR3 is made up of 10 amino acids. CDR3 sequence reads: CSARPFEQFF. The CDR3 nucleotides read TGCAGTGCTAGGCCCTTCGAGCAGTTCTTC.

CDR3 sequence (DNA): TGTGCCAGCTCACCAGAGGGGTACAATGAGCAGTTCTTC. Translated: CASSPEGYNEQFF. This chain uses TRBV18 with TRBJ2-1; D may match TRBD1 or TRBD2 (5 bases each). Looked up from germline, CDR1 is KGHSH and CDR2 is LQKENI. V lost 2 bases to trimming and J lost 4 bases, with 6 bases between them. This CDR3 has 13 amino acids.

CDR3 residues: CSVEQFGETQYF. The DNA of the CDR3 is TGCAGCGTTGAACAGTTTGGGGAGACCCAGTACTTC. The gene calls are TRBV29-1 and TRBJ2-5; D remains ambiguous. This CDR3 has 12 amino acids. Germline V gene data show CDR1 as SQVTM and CDR2 as ANQGSEA. Trimming cost V 2 bases and J 5 bases, with 9 bases left between them.

J is TRBJ1-2 and V is TRBV12-3 or TRBV12-4, with a possible D match to TRBD1 (6 bases). Trimming took 10 bases from V and 4 from J, leaving 19 bases between them. CDR3 length equals 14 residues. CDR3 sequence reads: CATRDKEPPYGYTF. The DNA of the CDR3 is TGTGCCACCAGGGACAAGGAGCCACCCTATGGCTACACCTTC.

This clonotype has only a few counts. The chain is built from TRBV18 and TRBJ2-7; 7 bases map to TRBD1. Germline assignment: CDR1 KGHSH and CDR2 LQKENI. The CDR3 sequence is 14 residues long. V lost 3 bases, J lost 3 bases, and 5 bases stayed unmatched. CDR3 DNA sequence: TGTGCCAGCTCACCCGGGACAGTTTTCTACGAGCAGTACTTC. This sequence encodes CASSPGTVFYEQYF.

V and J are TRBV7-2 and TRBJ2-1; 8 bases map to TRBD1. CDR1 and CDR2 from the germline V gene are SGHTA and FQGNSA. The CDR3 length is 15 residues. V lost 5 bases and J lost 9; bases outside the gene matches: 12. Here the CDR3 reads CASSAGTGWQGEQFF. In nucleotides, the CDR3 is TGTGCCAGCAGCGCCGGGACAGGCTGGCAGGGTGAGCAGTTCTTC. The whole variable domain, filled in from reference TRBV7-2 and TRBJ2-1, reads GAGVSQSPSNKVTEKGKDVELRCDPISGHTALYWYRQSLGQGLEFLIYFQGNSAPDKSGLPSDRFSAERTGGSVSTLTIQRTQQEDSAVYLCASSAGTGWQGEQFFGPGTRLTVL.

The V and J genes are TRBV3-1 and TRBJ2-7; D call uncertain. The CDR3 extends over 9 amino acids. Germline assignment: CDR1 LGHDT and CDR2 YNNKEL (reference sequence). Trimming stripped 8 bases from V and 7 bases from J, with 6 bases between. DNA for the CDR3: TGTGCCAGCTTCGGAGAGCAGTACTTC. The encoded protein is CASFGEQYF.

The chain combines TRBV29-1 with TRBJ2-7; 9 bases are a match to TRBD2. V gave up 5 bases and J gave up 3 bases; unmatched junction bases: 14. CDR3 size: 16 residues. Germline V gives CDR1 SQVTM, CDR2 ANQGSEA. The CDR3 is CSVRGGRLAGNYEQYF. CDR3 coding DNA: TGCAGCGTTCGGGGGGGGCGCCTAGCGGGAAACTACGAGCAGTACTTC.

This chain links TRBV20-1 with TRBJ2-2; D possibly corresponds to TRBD2 (6 bases). Trimming removed 5 bases at V and 12 bases at J, with 13 bases between. The CDR3 length is 11 residues. Germline loops: CDR1 DFQATT, CDR2 SNEGSKA (reference sequence). CDR3 loop: CSAGGAGKLFF. In DNA, the CDR3 is TGCAGTGCTGGAGGGGCAGGGAAGCTGTTTTTT.

The chain employs TRBV12-3 or TRBV12-4 and TRBJ2-7; the D is unclear. CDR3 size: 14 residues. V was cut by 6 bases and J by 5 bases, with 17 bases left in between. The CDR3 loop is CASRRRTGDHEQYF. CDR3 nucleotides: TGTGCCAGCAGACGCAGGACGGGCGACCACGAGCAGTACTTC.

CDR3 sequence reads: CATSDTTSGRHSEQFF. The CDR3 region has the DNA TGTGCCACCAGTGATACGACTAGCGGGAGACATAGTGAGCAGTTCTTC. V and J are TRBV24-1 and TRBJ2-1, with 12 bases aligning to TRBD2. Germline V lookup: CDR1 KGHDR, CDR2 SFDVKD. J was trimmed by 9 bases and V by 3 bases; bases with no gene match: 8. The CDR3 loop spans 16 amino acids.

This rearrangement joins TRBV4-2 to TRBJ1-4; D is unclear. CDR3 length: 16 residues. CDR1 and CDR2 (germline): LGHNA, YNFKEQ. V lost 4 bases to trimming and J lost 2 bases, with 14 bases between them. The chain's CDR3 is CASSPRESRTNEKLFF. The CDR3, as DNA: TGTGCCAGCAGCCCCAGAGAGAGTCGCACTAATGAAAAACTGTTTTTT.

The CDR3 region is CSAREENGAGELFF. CDR3 sequence (DNA): TGCAGTGCTAGGGAGGAGAATGGGGCCGGGGAGCTGTTTTTT. The J gene is TRBJ2-2, the V gene TRBV20-1, with D possibly TRBD2 on 5 matching bases. The CDR3 is 14 residues long. Germline assignment: CDR1 DFQATT and CDR2 SNEGSKA (reference sequence). V gave up 3 bases and J gave up 6 bases, with 14 bases separating them.

The V call is TRBV30, the J call TRBJ2-5; D unclear. V was pared by 5 bases and J by 1 base, with 11 bases between. This CDR3 contains 13 residues. CDR1 is GTSNPN and CDR2 is SVGIG in the germline V gene (reference sequence). In DNA, the CDR3 is TGTGCCTGGGCACGCGACGTCCAAGAGACCCAGTACTTC. Translating gives CAWARDVQETQYF.

In nucleotides, the CDR3 is TGCGCCAGCAGCCTCCAGCTCGCCGTCGGGGCCAACGTCCTGACTTTC. Protein product: CASSLQLAVGANVLTF. V gene TRBV5-1 combines with J gene TRBJ2-6; D is uncertain. CDR1 and CDR2 (germline): SGHRS, YFSETQ. Trimming removed 4 bases at V and 4 bases at J, with 15 bases between. There are 16 residues in the CDR3.

The chain uses TRBV7-9 and TRBJ2-3, with D unresolved. V was shortened by 5 bases and J by 4 bases, with 22 bases between the two germline ends. This CDR3 has 17 residues. The germline CDR1 and CDR2 sequences are SEHNR and FQNEAQ (reference sequence). The CDR3 here is CASSRSSRTTKPDTQYF. The CDR3 bases are TGTGCCAGCAGCCGCTCCAGTCGGACCACGAAGCCAGATACGCAGTATTTT.